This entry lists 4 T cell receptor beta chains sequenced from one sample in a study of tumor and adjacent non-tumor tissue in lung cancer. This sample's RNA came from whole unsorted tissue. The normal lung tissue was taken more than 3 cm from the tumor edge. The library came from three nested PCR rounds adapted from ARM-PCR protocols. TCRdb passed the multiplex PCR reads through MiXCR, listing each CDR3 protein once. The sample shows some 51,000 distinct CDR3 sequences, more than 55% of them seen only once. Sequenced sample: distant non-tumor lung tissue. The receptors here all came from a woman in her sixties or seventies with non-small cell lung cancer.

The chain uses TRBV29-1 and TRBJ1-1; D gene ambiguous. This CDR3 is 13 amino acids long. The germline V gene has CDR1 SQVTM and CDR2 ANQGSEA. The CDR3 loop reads CSAFIGVNTEAFF. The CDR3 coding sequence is TGCAGTGCCTTCATCGGGGTGAACACTGAAGCTTTCTTT.

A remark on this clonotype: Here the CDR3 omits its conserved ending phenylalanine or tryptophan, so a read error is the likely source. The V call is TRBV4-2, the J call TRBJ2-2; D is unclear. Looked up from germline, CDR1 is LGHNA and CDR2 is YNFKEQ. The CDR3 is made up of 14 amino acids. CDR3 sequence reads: CASIQEIHTGELFS. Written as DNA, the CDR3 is TGTGCCAGCATCCAAGAAATTCACACCGGGGAGCTGTTTTCT.

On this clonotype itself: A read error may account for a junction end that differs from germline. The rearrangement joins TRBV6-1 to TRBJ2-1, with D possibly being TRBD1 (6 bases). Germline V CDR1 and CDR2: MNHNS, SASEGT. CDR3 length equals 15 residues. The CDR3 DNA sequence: TGTGCCAGCAGTCTCGACAGGAGCAGTTACAATGAGCTGTTCTTT. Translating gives CASSLDRSSYNELFF.

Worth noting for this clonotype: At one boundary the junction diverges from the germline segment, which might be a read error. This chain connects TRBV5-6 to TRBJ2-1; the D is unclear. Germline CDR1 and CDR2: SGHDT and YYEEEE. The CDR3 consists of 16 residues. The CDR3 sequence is CASSSTRGRLNNEQFF. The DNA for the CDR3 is TGTGCAAGCAGCTCGACTCGAGGACGGCTCAACAATGAGCAGTTCTTC.